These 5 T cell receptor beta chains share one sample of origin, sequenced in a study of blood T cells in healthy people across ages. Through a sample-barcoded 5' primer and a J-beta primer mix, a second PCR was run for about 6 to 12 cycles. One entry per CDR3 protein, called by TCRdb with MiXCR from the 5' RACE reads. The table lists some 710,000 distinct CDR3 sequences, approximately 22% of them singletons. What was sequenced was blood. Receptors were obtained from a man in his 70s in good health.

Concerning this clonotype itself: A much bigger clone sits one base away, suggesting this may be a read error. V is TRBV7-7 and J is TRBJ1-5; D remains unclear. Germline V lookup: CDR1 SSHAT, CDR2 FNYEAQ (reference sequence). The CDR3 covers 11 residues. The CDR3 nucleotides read TGTGCCAGCAGCTTGGGTCAGCTCCAGCATTTT. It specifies CASSLGQLQHF.

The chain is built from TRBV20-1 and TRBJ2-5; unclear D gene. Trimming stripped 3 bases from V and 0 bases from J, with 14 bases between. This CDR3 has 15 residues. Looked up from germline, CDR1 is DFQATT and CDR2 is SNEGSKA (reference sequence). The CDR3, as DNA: TGCAGTGCTAGGAGGTTGCTTACAGACCAAGAGACCCAGTACTTC. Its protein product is CSARRLLTDQETQYF.

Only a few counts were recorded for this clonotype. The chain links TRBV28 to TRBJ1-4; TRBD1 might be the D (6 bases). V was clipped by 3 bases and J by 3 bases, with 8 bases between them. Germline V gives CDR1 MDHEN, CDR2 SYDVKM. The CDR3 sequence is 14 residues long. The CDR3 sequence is CASSFRGSNEKLFF. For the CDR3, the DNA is TGTGCCAGCAGTTTCAGGGGATCTAATGAAAAACTGTTTTTT.

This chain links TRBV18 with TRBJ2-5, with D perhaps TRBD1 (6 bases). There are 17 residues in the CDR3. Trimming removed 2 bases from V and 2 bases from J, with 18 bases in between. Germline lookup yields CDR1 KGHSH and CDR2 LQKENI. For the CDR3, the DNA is TGTGCCAGCTCACCATTCTCAGGGGTCATAGAACAAGAGACCCAGTACTTC. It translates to CASSPFSGVIEQETQYF.

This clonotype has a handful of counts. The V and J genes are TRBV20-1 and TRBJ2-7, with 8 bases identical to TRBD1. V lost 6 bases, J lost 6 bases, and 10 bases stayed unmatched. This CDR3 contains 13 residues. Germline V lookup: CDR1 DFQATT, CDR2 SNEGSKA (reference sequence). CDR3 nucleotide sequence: TGCAGTGCCTCCCGGACAGGGTCTCGCGAGCAGTACGTC. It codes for CSASRTGSREQYV.